This T cell receptor (beta chain) comes out of a study of blood T cell repertoires in COVID-19. Study summary: Spain, Italy and the United States supplied samples that represented acute and convalescent COVID-19.

Using immunoSEQ multiplex PCR, the repertoire was profiled, and TCRdb retains in-frame clones only, with some absent. The sample records approximately 80,000 clones, 60% to 85% being singletons. Trimming cost V 10 bases and J 7 bases, with 13 bases left between them. This CDR3 is built from 11 residues. The germline gives CDR1 MNHEY, CDR2 SVGAGI. The chain carries TRBV6-5 and TRBJ1-1; D is possibly TRBD1 (5 bases). The specimen was peripheral blood. This TCR was recovered from a human donor in a cohort sampled during active COVID-19. CDR3 coding DNA: TGTGCCACCGGATGGGGGGTTGAAGCTTTCTTT. The encoded protein is CATGWGVEAFF.